A single sample is the source of the 32 T cell receptor beta chains below, sequenced in a study of blood T cell repertoires in COVID-19. Only in-frame clones appear in the TCRdb table, and some are missing; sequencing was by immunoSEQ multiplex PCR. Of roughly 200,000 clones detected, approximately 83% appear once; the ten largest clones hold around 1.3%. Sequenced sample: peripheral blood. The receptors shown here come from a woman aged 25 to 39 with COVID-19, enrolled during active disease.

This chain joins TRBV6-2 or TRBV6-3 and TRBJ2-5; 15 bases match TRBD2. This CDR3 has 18 amino acids. V lost 5 bases to trimming and J lost 2 bases; unmatched junction nucleotides: 9. Germline CDR1 MNHEY, CDR2 SVGEGT. CDR3 loop: CASSTSGLAGGPQETQYF. The CDR3, as DNA: TGTGCCAGCAGTACCTCGGGACTAGCGGGGGGACCACAAGAGACCCAGTACTTC.

The chain is built from TRBV5-6 and TRBJ2-7, with TRBD2 matching 7 bases. The CDR3 is 15 amino acids. J gave up 2 bases and V 7 bases, and 12 bases lay outside the gene matches. Germline CDR1 SGHDT, CDR2 YYEEEE. CDR3 nucleotide sequence: TGTGCCAGCTCCCCGATGGGGGGGAGGACCTACGAGCAGTACTTC. Translated, it gives CASSPMGGRTYEQYF.

The genes are TRBV9 and TRBJ2-3, with 9 bases matching TRBD2. J lost 9 bases, V lost 4 bases, and 15 bases had no gene match. The germline CDR1 and CDR2 sequences are SGDLS and YYNGEE. The CDR3 runs to 16 residues. This CDR3 reads CASSSERGVAGDTQYF. DNA for the CDR3: TGTGCCAGCAGCTCCGAACGAGGAGTAGCGGGAGACACGCAGTATTTT.

In its sample, this clone was seen a few times. The gene calls are TRBV14 and TRBJ2-3, with D perhaps matching TRBD2 (6 bases). CDR3 length: 15 residues. Trimming removed 4 bases from V and 2 bases from J, with 13 bases in between. Germline CDR1 reads SGHDN; CDR2 reads FVKESK. CDR3 DNA sequence: TGTGCCAGCAGCCCCATTGTGGACTACACAGATACGCAGTATTTT. It specifies CASSPIVDYTDTQYF.

The V and J genes are TRBV10-3 and TRBJ2-6, with TRBD1 as a possible D gene (5 bases). The germline V and J ends were trimmed by 10 bases and 1 base, with 14 bases remaining between them. The CDR3 spans 15 residues. Germline V gene lookup returns CDR1 ENHRY and CDR2 SYGVKD. The CDR3 DNA sequence: TGTGCCACCGAAGTTAGGGGTTCTGGGGCCAACGTCCTGACTTTC. It is translated as CATEVRGSGANVLTF.

The chain recombines TRBV10-2 with TRBJ1-2; D remains unclear. The CDR3 is 10 residues long. V lost 9 bases and J lost 7, with 9 bases in between. CDR1 and CDR2 (germline): WSHSY, SAAADI. The DNA for the CDR3 is TGCGCCAGTCTAGGCGGTGGCTACACCTTC. Translation: CASLGGGYTF.

V is TRBV7-3 and J is TRBJ2-2; TRBD2 might be the D (5 bases). Between the trimmed V and J ends, which lost 0 bases and 10 bases, there was a span of 12 bases. Germline CDR1 is SGHTA and CDR2 is FQGTGA. The CDR3 has 14 amino acids. The CDR3 sequence is CASSLTRGSAELFF. CDR3 nucleotide sequence: TGTGCCAGCAGCTTAACTCGAGGGAGCGCGGAGCTGTTTTTT.

The chain couples TRBV19 to TRBJ1-3; no reliable D call. V was shortened by 4 bases and J by 4 bases, with 11 bases between the two germline ends. There are 14 residues in the CDR3. Germline V gene data show CDR1 as LNHDA and CDR2 as SQIVND (reference sequence). CDR3 sequence: CASSTKTGGNTIYF. The CDR3 region has the DNA TGTGCCAGTAGTACAAAGACTGGAGGAAACACCATATATTTT.

J is TRBJ2-2 and V is TRBV19; 9 bases line up with TRBD1. The junction had 7 bases not matched to a gene; V was cut back by 4 bases and J by 4 bases. The CDR3 is 16 amino acids. Germline V gene sequence: CDR1 LNHDA, CDR2 SQIVND (reference sequence). The CDR3 bases are TGTGCCAGTAGTACGGCCGGGACAGGGACCACCGGGGAGCTGTTTTTT. Translation gives CASSTAGTGTTGELFF.

Many counts were recorded for this clone. The chain joins TRBV7-9 to TRBJ2-7; possibly TRBD2 for D (5 bases). Germline V lookup: CDR1 SEHNR, CDR2 FQNEAQ (reference sequence). The CDR3 has 15 amino acids. The ends were cut back, 5 bases at V and 3 bases at J, with 17 bases in the middle. The CDR3 sequence: CASSPKRSLGYEQYF. The DNA for the CDR3 is TGTGCCAGCAGCCCTAAGCGGTCCCTGGGCTACGAGCAGTACTTC.

This chain uses TRBV15 with TRBJ1-2; D is undetermined. The CDR3 sequence is 13 residues long. The germline gives CDR1 LNHNV, CDR2 YYDKDF (reference sequence). Trimming removed 5 bases at V and 3 bases at J, with 10 bases between. The CDR3: CATSYTPDYGYTF. The CDR3, as DNA: TGTGCCACCAGCTACACCCCAGACTATGGCTACACCTTC.

This chain links TRBV13 with TRBJ2-1; 9 positions match TRBD2. The CDR3 runs to 14 residues. CDR1 and CDR2 from the germline V gene are PRHDT and FYEKMQ (reference sequence). The V and J ends lost 7 bases and 7 bases, in that order; junction bases with no gene match: 8. CDR3 coding DNA: TGTGCCAGCACCCTCGCTAGCGGGGATAATGAGCAGTTCTTC. It codes for CASTLASGDNEQFF.

This chain joins TRBV4-2 and TRBJ2-3; TRBD2 agrees at 10 bases. The CDR3 contains 16 residues. Germline CDR1 and CDR2: LGHNA and YNFKEQ. The V gene end was trimmed by 1 base and the J gene end by 5 bases; junction bases not matched to a gene: 6. DNA for the CDR3: TGTGCCAGCAGCCAAGCTAGCGGGAGTTCTGGAGATACGCAGTATTTT. Protein product: CASSQASGSSGDTQYF.

The CDR3 DNA follows: TGTGCCTGGAGTGCCCGAGGCGAGCAGTTCTTC. Protein sequence: CAWSARGEQFF. The chain has TRBV30 and TRBJ2-1; D is unclear. Looked up from germline, CDR1 is GTSNPN and CDR2 is SVGIG (reference sequence). V lost 1 base and J 10 bases, leaving 8 bases between the germline ends. The CDR3 loop spans 11 amino acids.

The chain carries TRBV5-1 and TRBJ2-7; 7 bases match TRBD1. The CDR3 length is 12 residues. J was trimmed by 5 bases and V by 4 bases; bases with no gene match: 3. Germline V gene sequence: CDR1 SGHRS, CDR2 YFSETQ. The CDR3 DNA is TGCGCCAGCAGCAGAGGACAGGACGAGCAGTACTTC. It codes for CASSRGQDEQYF.

The V and J genes are TRBV6-5 and TRBJ2-1; 10 bases are a match to TRBD2. Germline V CDR1 and CDR2: MNHEY, SVGAGI. This CDR3 region has 15 residues. With V trimmed by 3 bases and J by 2 bases, 1 base remained unmatched. CDR3 nucleotides: TGTGCCAGCAGTTATAGCGGGAGGCCCTACAATGAGCAGTTCTTC. Protein: CASSYSGRPYNEQFF.

CDR3 protein: CASSRGRPEAFF. The CDR3 DNA is TGTGCCAGCTCTAGGGGGCGACCTGAAGCTTTCTTT. The chain combines TRBV28 with TRBJ1-1; TRBD1 agrees at 7 bases. In germline, CDR1 is MDHEN, CDR2 SYDVKM. This CDR3 spans 12 amino acids. With V trimmed by 8 bases and J by 6 bases, 6 bases remained unmatched. The full variable domain, with the rest looked up from reference TRBV28 and TRBJ1-1, is DVKVTQSSRYLVKRTGEKVFLECVQDMDHENMFWYRQDPGLGLRLIYFSYDVKMKEKGDIPEGYSVSREKKERFSLILESASTNQTSMYLCASSRGRPEAFFGQGTRLTVV.

A single count supports this clone. The J gene is TRBJ2-1, the V gene TRBV5-4; 11 bases are a match to TRBD2. With 4 bases clipped from V and 6 bases from J, the junction kept 6 bases outside the gene matches. The length of the CDR3 is 15 residues. From germline, CDR1 is SGHNT and CDR2 YYREEE (reference sequence). The CDR3 sequence is CASSVGTSGGNEQFF. CDR3 DNA sequence: TGTGCCAGCAGCGTCGGGACTAGCGGCGGCAATGAGCAGTTCTTC.

This chain uses TRBV10-3 with TRBJ2-7; D might be TRBD2 (6 bases). This CDR3 comprises 13 residues. V shed 0 bases and J shed 6 bases, with 9 bases lying between them. Germline V CDR1 and CDR2: ENHRY, SYGVKD. CDR3 residues: CAISESGGIEQYF. In DNA, the CDR3 is TGTGCCATCAGTGAGTCAGGAGGGATCGAGCAGTACTTC.

This chain uses TRBV5-5 with TRBJ2-1; the D gene is possibly TRBD2 (5 bases). V lost 2 bases to trimming and J lost 4 bases, with 13 bases between them. The length of the CDR3 is 15 residues. Per germline, CDR1 SGHKS and CDR2 YYEKEE (reference sequence). The CDR3 DNA reads as TGTGCCAGCAGCTTAGGTAGCGAGTGGTACAATGAGCAGTTCTTC. Encoded protein: CASSLGSEWYNEQFF.

V is TRBV3-1 (or the pseudogene TRBV3-2) and J is TRBJ1-1; 9 bases are a match to TRBD1. The CDR3 is made up of 16 amino acids. In germline, CDR1 is LGHDT, CDR2 YNNKEL (reference sequence). The junction had 7 bases not matched to a gene; V was cut back by 4 bases and J by 1 base. DNA of the CDR3: TGTGCCAGCAGCCTAAGAGGGACAGGGACGAACACTGAAGCTTTCTTT. Translating it yields CASSLRGTGTNTEAFF.

The chain links TRBV29-1 to TRBJ2-1, with a weak D call TRBD2 (5 bases). This CDR3 contains 12 residues. Between the trimmed V and J ends, which lost 1 base and 5 bases, there was a span of 6 bases. Germline V gene lookup returns CDR1 SQVTM and CDR2 ANQGSEA. The DNA of the CDR3 is TGCAGCGTTGAAGGAGGGAACAATGAGCAGTTCTTC. Protein product: CSVEGGNNEQFF.

The chain employs TRBV6-2 or TRBV6-3 and TRBJ1-2; perhaps TRBD1 as D (5 bases). V lost 7 bases to trimming and J lost 5 bases, with 17 bases between them. Germline V lookup: CDR1 MNHEY, CDR2 SVGEGT. The CDR3 sequence is 14 residues long. Written as DNA, the CDR3 is TGTGCCAGCACCCCATGGGGGGAGCGATATGGCTACACCTTC. It is translated as CASTPWGERYGYTF.

V gene TRBV28 combines with J gene TRBJ1-4; the D is unclear. The germline V gene encodes CDR1 MDHEN and CDR2 SYDVKM. The ends were cut back, 4 bases at V and 7 bases at J, with 7 bases in the middle. This CDR3 is built from 12 residues. In nucleotides, the CDR3 is TGTGCCAGCAGTTACGTCGGTGAAAAACTGTTTTTT. Amino acids: CASSYVGEKLFF.

The V call is TRBV11-3, the J call TRBJ2-2; no clear D gene. V was clipped by 3 bases and J by 1 base, with 6 bases between them. CDR1 SGHNT and CDR2 YENEEA come from the germline V gene. The CDR3 has 14 residues. CDR3 amino acids: CASSFGENTGELFF. In DNA, the CDR3 is TGTGCCAGCAGCTTTGGAGAGAACACCGGGGAGCTGTTTTTT.

The V gene is TRBV6-4, the J gene TRBJ2-3; 9 bases are a match to TRBD1. Germline CDR1 is MRHNA and CDR2 is SNTAGT. V lost 5 bases and J lost 6; bases outside the gene matches: 3. The CDR3 length is 13 residues. The CDR3 DNA reads as TGTGCCAGCAGTCAAGGGACAGGGGATACGCAGTATTTT. This translates into CASSQGTGDTQYF.

The chain's CDR3 is CASSFRQGDGYTF. Here the CDR3 DNA reads TGCGCCAGCAGCTTTCGACAGGGGGACGGCTACACCTTC. The V call is TRBV4-3, the J call TRBJ1-2; 9 bases fit TRBD1. This CDR3 comprises 13 residues. Germline CDR1 and CDR2: LGHNA and YSLEER. V lost 5 bases to trimming and J lost 8 bases; unmatched junction nucleotides: 6.

The rearrangement uses TRBV5-4 and TRBJ2-6, with D maybe TRBD1 (6 bases). The CDR3 is made up of 17 amino acids. The V end lost 0 bases, the J end lost 0 bases, and 10 bases lay between the germline ends. Germline CDR1 SGHNT, CDR2 YYREEE (reference sequence). As DNA, the CDR3 is TGTGCCAGCAGCTTGGGGGACACGGCCTCTGGGGCCAACGTCCTGACTTTC. This codes for CASSLGDTASGANVLTF. The full variable domain, completed using reference TRBV5-4 and TRBJ2-6, is ETGVTQSPTHLIKTRGQQVTLRCSSQSGHNTVSWYQQALGQGPQFIFQYYREEENGRGNFPPRFSGLQFPNYSSELNVNALELDDSALYLCASSLGDTASGANVLTFGAGSRLTVL.

V is TRBV6-2 or TRBV6-3 and J is TRBJ2-3, with 8 bases that match TRBD1. The CDR3 length is 15 residues. The trim removed 5 bases at V and 4 bases at J, leaving 8 bases unmatched. Per the germline V gene, CDR1 is MNHEY and CDR2 is SVGEGT. CDR3 in DNA: TGTGCCAGCAGTCAGCAGGGGGCGGGCGCAGATACGCAGTATTTT. Its protein is CASSQQGAGADTQYF.

This chain uses TRBV28 with TRBJ2-3; a weak D match, TRBD1 (6 bases). Germline V lookup: CDR1 MDHEN, CDR2 SYDVKM. The CDR3 has 16 amino acids. V lost 2 bases and J lost 5, with 17 bases in between. The CDR3 spells CASSLTVAGEIDTQYF. As DNA, the CDR3 is TGTGCCAGCAGTTTAACGGTGGCAGGGGAAATAGATACGCAGTATTTT.

This rearrangement joins TRBV25-1 to TRBJ1-6; TRBD1 aligns across 9 bases. Germline trimming cut 4 bases from V and 4 bases from J; bases unmatched to any gene: 5. Germline CDR1 and CDR2: MGHDK and SYGVNS. This CDR3 spans 16 amino acids. The CDR3 DNA is TGTGCCAGCAGTGGGTCCGGACAGGGGTATAATTCACCCCTCCACTTT. This encodes CASSGSGQGYNSPLHF.

This clone was detected a few times. V and J are TRBV5-4 and TRBJ2-6; TRBD2 matches 7 bases. This CDR3 has 19 amino acids. Per the germline V gene, CDR1 is SGHNT and CDR2 is YYREEE (reference sequence). The V segment lost 2 bases and the J segment 1 base; nucleotides outside the gene matches: 12. The CDR3 DNA reads as TGTGCCAGCAGCTTTGTGGCCCGGGGGGTTGCGTCTGGGGCCAACGTCCTGACTTTC. It specifies CASSFVARGVASGANVLTF.